The subject of this entry is one T cell receptor (beta chain). Its antigen is unidentified. This CDR3 is built from 15 residues. Germline-derived CDR1 and CDR2 are MGHDK and SYGVNS. V trimming: 4 bases; J trimming: 0 bases; junction bases outside the gene matches: 3. This sample was taken from a study of graft-versus-host responses after intestinal transplantation. Libraries were prepared by immunoSEQ multiplex PCR; TCRdb keeps only in-frame clonotypes and omits some of them. The sample contains about 85,000 clones, roughly four fifths of which appear only once. Study results and limitations: Those patients showing graft-donor T cell macrochimerism displayed high graft-versus-host to host-versus-graft clonal ratios in allografts.

This clonotype was obtained from a human donor who received an intestinal transplant. The sample here was unstimulated CD8+ T cells sorted from spleen or lymph node cells, taken before intestinal transplant. The V call is TRBV25-1, the J call TRBJ1-5, with 7 positions matching TRBD1. CDR3 sequence reads: CASSAGTDSNQPQHF. In DNA, the CDR3 is TGTGCCAGCAGTGCCGGGACAGATAGCAATCAGCCCCAGCATTTT.